Sequencing of this T cell receptor beta chain was carried out in a study of cytomegalovirus exposure and HLA in healthy donors. Study-wide background: A previous analysis identified more than 100 million unique TCR beta sequences derived from roughly 180 million T cells. Study findings and constraints: The authors assumed roughly uniform sequencing depth across donors for presence/absence analyses. Highly shared sequence variants in one cluster were likely a sequencing artifact.

The PCR was carried out with 60 Vbeta primers and 13 Jbeta primers. Here immunoSEQ multiplex PCR was the method, and the copy in TCRdb shows in-frame clones only, minus some. Of some 250,000 clones listed, 75% to 85% are singletons. V dropped 7 bases and J dropped 7 bases, with 10 bases sitting between them. Germline CDR1 MDHEN, CDR2 SYDVKM. This CDR3 has 12 amino acids. This clone was seen only once. Its antigen is undetermined. The receptor was isolated from a woman aged 60 to 75 in good health and CMV-seropositive. The rearrangement uses TRBV28 and TRBJ1-4; D is undetermined. The specimen sequenced was PBMCs. Here the CDR3 reads CASNVGSEKLFF. CDR3 DNA sequence: TGTGCCAGCAATGTAGGGAGTGAAAAACTGTTTTTT.